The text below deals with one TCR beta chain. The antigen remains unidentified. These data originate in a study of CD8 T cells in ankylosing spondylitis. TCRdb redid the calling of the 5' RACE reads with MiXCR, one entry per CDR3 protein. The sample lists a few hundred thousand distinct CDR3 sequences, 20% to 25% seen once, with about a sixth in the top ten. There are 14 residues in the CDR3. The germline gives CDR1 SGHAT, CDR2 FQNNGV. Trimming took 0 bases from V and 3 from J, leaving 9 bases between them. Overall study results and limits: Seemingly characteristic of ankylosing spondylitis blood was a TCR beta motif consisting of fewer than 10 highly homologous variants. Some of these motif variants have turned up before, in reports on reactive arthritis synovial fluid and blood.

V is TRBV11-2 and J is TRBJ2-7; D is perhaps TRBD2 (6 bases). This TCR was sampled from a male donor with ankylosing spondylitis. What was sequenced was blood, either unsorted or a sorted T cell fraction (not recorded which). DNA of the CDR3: TGTGCCAGCAGCTTAGACCGACTAGACTACGAGCAGTACTTC. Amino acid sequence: CASSLDRLDYEQYF.